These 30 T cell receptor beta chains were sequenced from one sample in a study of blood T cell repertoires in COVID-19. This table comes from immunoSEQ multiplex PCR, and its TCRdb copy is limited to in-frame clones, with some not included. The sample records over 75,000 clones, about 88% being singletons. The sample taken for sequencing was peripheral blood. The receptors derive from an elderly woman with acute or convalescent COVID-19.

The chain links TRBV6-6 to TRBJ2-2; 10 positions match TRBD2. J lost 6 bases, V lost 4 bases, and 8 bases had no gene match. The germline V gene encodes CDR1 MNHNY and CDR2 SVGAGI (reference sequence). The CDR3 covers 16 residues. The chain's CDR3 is CASSSPSGRGAGELFF. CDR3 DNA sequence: TGTGCCAGCAGTTCACCTAGCGGGAGAGGAGCCGGGGAGCTGTTTTTT.

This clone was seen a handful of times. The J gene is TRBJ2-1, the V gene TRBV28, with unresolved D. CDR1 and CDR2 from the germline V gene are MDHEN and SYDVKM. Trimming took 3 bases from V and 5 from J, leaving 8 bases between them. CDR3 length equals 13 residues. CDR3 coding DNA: TGTGCCAGCAGTTTCTCCGGTAACAATGAGCAGTTCTTC. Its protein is CASSFSGNNEQFF.

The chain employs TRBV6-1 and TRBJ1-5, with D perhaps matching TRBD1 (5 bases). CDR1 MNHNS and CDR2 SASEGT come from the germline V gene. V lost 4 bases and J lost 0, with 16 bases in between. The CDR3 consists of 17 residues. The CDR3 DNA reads TGTGCCAGCAGTGTGGGGCAGGGATTATATAGCAATCAGCCCCAGCATTTT. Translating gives CASSVGQGLYSNQPQHF.

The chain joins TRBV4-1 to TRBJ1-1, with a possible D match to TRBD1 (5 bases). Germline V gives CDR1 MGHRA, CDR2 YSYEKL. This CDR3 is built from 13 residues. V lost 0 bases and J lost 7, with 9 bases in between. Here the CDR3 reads CASSQDWTREAFF. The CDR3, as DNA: TGCGCCAGCAGCCAAGATTGGACACGTGAAGCTTTCTTT.

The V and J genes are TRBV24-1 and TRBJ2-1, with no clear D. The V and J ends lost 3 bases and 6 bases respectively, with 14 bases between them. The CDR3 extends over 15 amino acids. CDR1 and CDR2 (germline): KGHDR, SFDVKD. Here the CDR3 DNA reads TGTGCCACCAGTGATGCTGACAACACCCTCAATGAGCAGTTCTTC. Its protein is CATSDADNTLNEQFF.

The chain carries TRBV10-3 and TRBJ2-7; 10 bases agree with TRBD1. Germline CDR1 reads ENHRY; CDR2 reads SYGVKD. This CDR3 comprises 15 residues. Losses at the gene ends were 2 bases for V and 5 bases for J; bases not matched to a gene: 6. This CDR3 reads CAISERTGGINEQYF. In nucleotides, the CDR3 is TGTGCCATCAGTGAGAGGACAGGGGGGATAAACGAGCAGTACTTC.

The CDR3 loop reads CASSSGEGFNYEQYF. The CDR3 nucleotides are TGTGCCAGCAGCTCTGGGGAGGGCTTTAATTACGAGCAGTACTTC. This chain links TRBV5-5 with TRBJ2-7; 7 bases fit TRBD2. Trimming took 3 bases from V and 4 from J; bases not matched to a gene: 10. The germline V gene encodes CDR1 SGHKS and CDR2 YYEKEE (reference sequence). The CDR3 covers 15 residues.

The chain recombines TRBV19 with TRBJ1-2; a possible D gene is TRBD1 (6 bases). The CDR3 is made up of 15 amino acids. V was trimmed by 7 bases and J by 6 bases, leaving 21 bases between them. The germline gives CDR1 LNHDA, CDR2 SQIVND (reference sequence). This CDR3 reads CASKRGGAYSDGYTF. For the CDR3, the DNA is TGTGCCAGTAAAAGGGGGGGCGCTTATTCCGATGGCTACACCTTC.

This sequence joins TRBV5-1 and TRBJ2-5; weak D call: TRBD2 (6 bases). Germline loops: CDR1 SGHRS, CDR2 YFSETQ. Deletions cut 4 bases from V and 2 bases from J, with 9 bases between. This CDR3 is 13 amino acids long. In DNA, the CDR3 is TGCGCCAGCAGCGGGACTGCTCAAGAGACCCAGTACTTC. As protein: CASSGTAQETQYF.

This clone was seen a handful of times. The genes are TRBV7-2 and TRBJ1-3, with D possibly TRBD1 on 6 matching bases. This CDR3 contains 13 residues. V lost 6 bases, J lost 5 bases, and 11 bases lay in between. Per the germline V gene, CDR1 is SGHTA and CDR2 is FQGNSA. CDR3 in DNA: TGTGCCAGCAGTCCAGACAGGAGAAACACCATATATTTT. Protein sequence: CASSPDRRNTIYF.

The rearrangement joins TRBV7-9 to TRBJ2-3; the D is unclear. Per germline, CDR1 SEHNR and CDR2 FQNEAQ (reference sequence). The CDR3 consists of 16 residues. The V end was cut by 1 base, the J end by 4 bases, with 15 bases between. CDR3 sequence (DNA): TGTGCCAGCAGCTTAGAGGAGAGAAGTAAGGCAGATACGCAGTATTTT. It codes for CASSLEERSKADTQYF.

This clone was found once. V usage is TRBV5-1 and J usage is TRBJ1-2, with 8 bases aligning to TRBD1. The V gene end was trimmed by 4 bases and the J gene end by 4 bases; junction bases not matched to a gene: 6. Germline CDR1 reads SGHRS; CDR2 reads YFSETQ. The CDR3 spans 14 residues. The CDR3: CASSLQGATYGYTF. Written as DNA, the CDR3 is TGCGCCAGCAGCCTCCAGGGGGCTACCTATGGCTACACCTTC.

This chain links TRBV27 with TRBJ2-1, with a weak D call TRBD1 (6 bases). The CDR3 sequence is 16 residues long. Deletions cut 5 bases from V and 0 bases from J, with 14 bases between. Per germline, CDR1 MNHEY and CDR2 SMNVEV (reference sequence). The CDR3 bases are TGTGCCAGCAGTCCACTCGACAGGAGCTCCTACAATGAGCAGTTCTTC. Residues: CASSPLDRSSYNEQFF.

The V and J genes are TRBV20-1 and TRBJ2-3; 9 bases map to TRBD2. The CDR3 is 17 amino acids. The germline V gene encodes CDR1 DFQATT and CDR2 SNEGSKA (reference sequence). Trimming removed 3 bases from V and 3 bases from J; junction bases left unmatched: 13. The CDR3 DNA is TGCAGTGCTAGTTCCTCTGGCGGGAGGGCCGGAACAGATACGCAGTATTTT. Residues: CSASSSGGRAGTDTQYF.

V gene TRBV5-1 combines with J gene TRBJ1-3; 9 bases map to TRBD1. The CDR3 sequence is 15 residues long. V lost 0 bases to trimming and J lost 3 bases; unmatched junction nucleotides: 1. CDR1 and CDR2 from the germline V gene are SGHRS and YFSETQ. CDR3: CASSLGGQGGNTIYF. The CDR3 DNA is TGCGCCAGCAGCTTGGGGGGACAGGGTGGAAACACCATATATTTT.

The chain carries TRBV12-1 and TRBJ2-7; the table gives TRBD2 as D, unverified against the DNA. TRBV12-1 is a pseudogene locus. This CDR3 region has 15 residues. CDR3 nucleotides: TGTGCCAGCAGCCCCTTTAGCGGGAGCTCCTACGAGCAGTACTTC. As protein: CASSPFSGSSYEQYF.

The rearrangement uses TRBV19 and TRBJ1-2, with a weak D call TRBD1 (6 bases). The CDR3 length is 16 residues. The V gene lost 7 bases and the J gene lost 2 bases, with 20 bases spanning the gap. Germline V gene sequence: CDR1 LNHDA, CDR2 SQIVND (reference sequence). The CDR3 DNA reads TGTGCCAGTAACTCATATACCGCGGGGGCGAACTATGGCTACACCTTC. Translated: CASNSYTAGANYGYTF.

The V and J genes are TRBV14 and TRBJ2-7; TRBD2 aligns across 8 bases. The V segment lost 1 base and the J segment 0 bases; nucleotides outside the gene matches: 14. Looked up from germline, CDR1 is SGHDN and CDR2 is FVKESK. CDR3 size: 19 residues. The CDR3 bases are TGTGCCAGCAGCCAAGGGGGGATAGCGGGAATCTGGGGCTCCTACGAGCAGTACTTC. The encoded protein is CASSQGGIAGIWGSYEQYF.

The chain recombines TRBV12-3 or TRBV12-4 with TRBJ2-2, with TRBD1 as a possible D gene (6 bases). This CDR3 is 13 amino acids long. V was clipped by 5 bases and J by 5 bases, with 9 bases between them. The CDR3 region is CASSTGQTGELFF. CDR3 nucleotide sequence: TGTGCCAGCAGTACCGGACAGACCGGGGAGCTGTTTTTT.

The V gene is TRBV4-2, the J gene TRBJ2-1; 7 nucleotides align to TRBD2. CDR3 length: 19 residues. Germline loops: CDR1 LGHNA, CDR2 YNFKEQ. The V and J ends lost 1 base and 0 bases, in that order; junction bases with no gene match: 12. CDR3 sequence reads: CASSQVSISGFDSYNEQFF. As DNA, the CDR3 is TGTGCCAGCAGCCAAGTCAGTATTAGCGGGTTCGACTCCTACAATGAGCAGTTCTTC.

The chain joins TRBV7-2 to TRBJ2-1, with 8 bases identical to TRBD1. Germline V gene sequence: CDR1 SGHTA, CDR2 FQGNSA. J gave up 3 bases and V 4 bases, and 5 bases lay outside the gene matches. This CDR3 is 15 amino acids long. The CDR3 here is CASSSDRGFYNEQFF. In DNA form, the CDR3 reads TGTGCCAGCAGCTCAGACAGGGGCTTCTACAATGAGCAGTTCTTC.

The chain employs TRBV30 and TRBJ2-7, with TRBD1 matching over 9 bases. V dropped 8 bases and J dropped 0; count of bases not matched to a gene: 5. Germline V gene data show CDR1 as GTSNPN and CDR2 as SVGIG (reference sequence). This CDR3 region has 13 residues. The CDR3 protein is CARTGADSYEQYF. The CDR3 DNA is TGTGCCCGGACAGGGGCCGACTCCTACGAGCAGTACTTC.

In nucleotides, the CDR3 is TGTGCCTGGAGGGGCAGGGGGCAAATTATGGGGAATTCACCCCTCCACTTT. It specifies CAWRGRGQIMGNSPLHF. The chain is built from TRBV30 and TRBJ1-6; 8 bases map to TRBD1. The CDR3 runs 17 residues. Trimming removed 3 bases from V and 7 bases from J; junction bases left unmatched: 14. Per germline, CDR1 GTSNPN and CDR2 SVGIG (reference sequence).

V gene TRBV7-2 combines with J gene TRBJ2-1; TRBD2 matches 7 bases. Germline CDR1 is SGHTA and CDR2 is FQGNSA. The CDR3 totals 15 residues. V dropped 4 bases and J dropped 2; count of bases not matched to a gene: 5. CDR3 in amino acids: CASSSHLAAYNEQFF. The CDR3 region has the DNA TGTGCCAGCAGCTCCCATCTAGCGGCCTACAATGAGCAGTTCTTC. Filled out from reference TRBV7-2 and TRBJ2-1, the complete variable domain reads GAGVSQSPSNKVTEKGKDVELRCDPISGHTALYWYRQSLGQGLEFLIYFQGNSAPDKSGLPSDRFSAERTGGSVSTLTIQRTQQEDSAVYLCASSSHLAAYNEQFFGPGTRLTVL.

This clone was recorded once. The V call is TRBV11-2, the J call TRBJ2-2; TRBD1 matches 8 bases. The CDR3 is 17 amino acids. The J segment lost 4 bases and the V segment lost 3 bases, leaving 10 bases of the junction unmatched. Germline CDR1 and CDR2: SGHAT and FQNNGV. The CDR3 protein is CASSFKGAGGRTGELFF. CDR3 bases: TGTGCCAGCAGCTTTAAGGGGGCAGGGGGCCGCACCGGGGAGCTGTTTTTT. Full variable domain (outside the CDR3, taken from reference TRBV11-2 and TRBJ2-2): EAGVAQSPRYKIIEKRQSVAFWCNPISGHATLYWYQQILGQGPKLLIQFQNNGVVDDSQLPKDRFSAERLKGVDSTLKIQPAKLEDSAVYLCASSFKGAGGRTGELFFGEGSRLTVL.

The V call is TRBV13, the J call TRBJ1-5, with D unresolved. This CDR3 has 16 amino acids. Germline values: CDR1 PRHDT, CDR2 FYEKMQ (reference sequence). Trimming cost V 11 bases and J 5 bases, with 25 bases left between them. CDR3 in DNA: TGTGCCGAAAAGACTGAGAAAGTTGTTTTTGATCAGCCCCAGCATTTT. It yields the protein CAEKTEKVVFDQPQHF.

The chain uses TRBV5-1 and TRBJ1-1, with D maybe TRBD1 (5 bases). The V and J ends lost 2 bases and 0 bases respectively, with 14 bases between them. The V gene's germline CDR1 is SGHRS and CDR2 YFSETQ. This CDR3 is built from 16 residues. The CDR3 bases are TGCGCCAGCAGCTTATTAACAGGACCTATGAACACTGAAGCTTTCTTT. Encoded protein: CASSLLTGPMNTEAFF.

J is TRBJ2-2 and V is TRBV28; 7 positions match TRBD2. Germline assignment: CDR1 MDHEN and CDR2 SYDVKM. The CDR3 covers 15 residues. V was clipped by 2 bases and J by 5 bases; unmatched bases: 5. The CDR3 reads CASSLGGGPTGELFF. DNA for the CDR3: TGTGCCAGCAGTTTAGGCGGGGGTCCTACCGGGGAGCTGTTTTTT.

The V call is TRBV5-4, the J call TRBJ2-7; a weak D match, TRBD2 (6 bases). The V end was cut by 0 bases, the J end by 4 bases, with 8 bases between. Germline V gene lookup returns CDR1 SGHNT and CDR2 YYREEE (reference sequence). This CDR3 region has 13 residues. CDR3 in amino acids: CASSLGAGYEQYF. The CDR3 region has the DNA TGTGCCAGCAGCTTGGGTGCGGGATACGAGCAGTACTTC.

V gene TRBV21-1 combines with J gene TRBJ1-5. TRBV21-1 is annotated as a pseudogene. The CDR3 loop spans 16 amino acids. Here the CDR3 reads CASSKDDRESNQPQHF. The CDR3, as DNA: TGTGCCAGCAGCAAAGATGATAGGGAGAGCAATCAGCCCCAGCATTTT.